The text below deals with one TCR beta chain. The specificity of this receptor is unknown. No qualities accompany the bases; no much larger clone lies one base away. Mismatch repair deficiency was established in every enrolled patient by polymerase chain reaction or immunohistochemistry. TCR sequencing was carried out for three patients who responded to pembrolizumab therapy. Pembrolizumab PD-1 blockade was prospectively tested in advanced mismatch repair-deficient cancers, regardless of tissue of origin, in the phase II trial. Serial peripheral blood T cell samples were collected before and at multiple times after starting PD-1 blockade. Blood sampling times were expressed in weeks after the first pembrolizumab dose. This record belongs to a study of PD-1 blockade in mismatch repair-deficient tumors (dated by TCRdb to the late 2010s). Broadly, across the study: The trial enrolled 86 consecutive patients with 11 to 12 mismatch repair-deficient cancer types between late 2013 and late 2016, all previously treated and progressing. Tumor-associated T cell clones in the peripheral blood of patients responding to PD-1 blockade were tracked using deep sequencing of TCR CDR3 regions.

On the study overall, not on this receptor specifically: Clones residing in the tumor, which were often undetectable in blood before treatment, expanded quickly after pembrolizumab and then contracted, generally before radiologic responses.

Preparation of the library involved the immunoSEQ multiplex PCR assay. TCRdb holds this immuneACCESS table with in-frame rearrangements only. Some clones are missing; in checked studies, unresolved V genes explain under half, and the rest has no known cause. The sample table contains approximately 60,000 clones; only one count was recorded for approximately 88% of them. The ten largest clones add up to roughly 13% of the sample. The CDR3 runs 15 amino acids, cysteine and phenylalanine included. The read is trimmed to its CDR3 DNA, 45 bases read in frame from base 1. From a lookup of the germline V gene (reference sequence), CDR1 and CDR2 are SEHNR and FQNEAQ. Relative to germline, V is 0 bases shorter and J is 2 bases shorter, with 11 bases between their ends.

Material: peripheral blood, obtained 52 weeks after starting pembrolizumab. This receptor was identified in an adult with mismatch repair-deficient cancer. The chain couples TRBV7-9 to TRBJ2-7; the D region possibly corresponds to TRBD2 (5 bases align). The DNA is as follows: TGTGCCAGCAGCTTAGCAGCAGGAGGAGCCTACGAGCAGTACTTC. Its amino acids are CASSLAAGGAYEQYF.